These T cell receptor beta chains were read from a single sample in a study of control samples from healthy donors and cancer patients. This table comes from immunoSEQ multiplex PCR, and its TCRdb copy is limited to in-frame clones, with some not included. The profile shows roughly 95,000 clones, just under 95% of them singletons. Sequencing was performed on blood. Receptor source: a human donor in good health. The donor label of this sample is uncertain. Both conserved end residues are part of each CDR3. Fields, in order: clone size, J gene, D gene, V gene, CDR3 DNA, CDR3 protein. The D gene is left open where the match is weak. Not every row has a clone size; where given, it reads once, few, many or a size class.

clone_size: NA; j_call: TRBJ2-1; d_call: NA; v_call: TRBV29-1; cdr3_nt: TGCAGCGTTGTGAACTCCTACAATGAGCAGTTCTTC; cdr3_aa: CSVVNSYNEQFF
clone_size: NA; j_call: TRBJ2-3; d_call: NA; v_call: TRBV7-8; cdr3_nt: TGTGCCAGCAGCTTACCTAGTCATAGTCAAGATACGCAGTATTTT; cdr3_aa: CASSLPSHSQDTQYF
clone_size: NA; j_call: TRBJ2-2; d_call: TRBD2; v_call: TRBV7-9; cdr3_nt: TGTGCCAGCAGCACCCCTACTAGCGGGGGGGCCGACACCGGGGAGCTGTTTTTT; cdr3_aa: CASSTPTSGGADTGELFF
clone_size: NA; j_call: TRBJ1-5; d_call: NA; v_call: TRBV27; cdr3_nt: TGTGCCAGCAGTCCTAGGACGGGGGCGTCGTTGGAGCCCCAGCATTTT; cdr3_aa: CASSPRTGASLEPQHF
clone_size: NA; j_call: TRBJ1-1; d_call: NA; v_call: TRBV2; cdr3_nt: TGTGCCAGCGAGGCACCCTTAGCGGGGGTACTAGCTTTCTTT; cdr3_aa: CASEAPLAGVLAFF
clone_size: NA; j_call: TRBJ1-1; d_call: TRBD1; v_call: TRBV9; cdr3_nt: TGTGCCAGCAGCCCTCGACAGGGGGTCTTTGCGAACACTGAAGCTTTCTTT; cdr3_aa: CASSPRQGVFANTEAFF
clone_size: NA; j_call: TRBJ1-2; d_call: NA; v_call: TRBV4-1; cdr3_nt: TGCGCCAGCAGCCAACAAGGGGGACAAATTATTAACTATGGCTACACCTTC; cdr3_aa: CASSQQGGQIINYGYTF
clone_size: NA; j_call: TRBJ2-7; d_call: NA; v_call: TRBV7-9; cdr3_nt: TGTGCCAGCAGCTTTTATCGGGTTGGAGCAGGCCCGAGAGACTACGAGCAGTACTTC; cdr3_aa: CASSFYRVGAGPRDYEQYF
clone_size: once; j_call: TRBJ1-1; d_call: NA; v_call: TRBV3-1/TRBV3-2; cdr3_nt: TGTGCCAGCAATCCCCACAGCGAAGCTTTCTTT; cdr3_aa: CASNPHSEAFF
clone_size: NA; j_call: TRBJ1-5; d_call: NA; v_call: TRBV28; cdr3_nt: TGTGCCAGCAGTCCCCTCACGAATAGCAATCAGCCCCAGCATTTT; cdr3_aa: CASSPLTNSNQPQHF
clone_size: NA; j_call: TRBJ1-5; d_call: NA; v_call: TRBV13; cdr3_nt: TGTGCCAGCAGCTTAGCCAGGGCCCAGCCCCAGCATTTT; cdr3_aa: CASSLARAQPQHF
clone_size: NA; j_call: TRBJ2-3; d_call: NA; v_call: TRBV14; cdr3_nt: TGTGCCAGCAGCCGAAACAGGGCTTTAGATACGCAGTATTTT; cdr3_aa: CASSRNRALDTQYF
clone_size: NA; j_call: TRBJ2-1; d_call: TRBD1; v_call: TRBV6-5; cdr3_nt: TGTGCCAGCGACAGGGGGCTCTACAATGAGCAGTTCTTC; cdr3_aa: CASDRGLYNEQFF
clone_size: NA; j_call: TRBJ1-4; d_call: NA; v_call: TRBV20-1; cdr3_nt: TGCAGTGCAGGAGAAAAACTGTTTTTT; cdr3_aa: CSAGEKLFF
clone_size: NA; j_call: TRBJ2-7; d_call: NA; v_call: TRBV19; cdr3_nt: TGTGCCAGTAGCCGCGGGACCGACTACGAGCAGTACTTC; cdr3_aa: CASSRGTDYEQYF
clone_size: once; j_call: TRBJ1-1; d_call: NA; v_call: TRBV4-3; cdr3_nt: TGCGCCAGCAGTCGACAGGACCGCGACACTGAAGCTTTCTTT; cdr3_aa: CASSRQDRDTEAFF
clone_size: NA; j_call: TRBJ1-1; d_call: NA; v_call: TRBV12-5; cdr3_nt: TGTGCTAGTGACGACCGGTCGGGCACTGAAGCTTTCTTT; cdr3_aa: CASDDRSGTEAFF
clone_size: NA; j_call: TRBJ2-5; d_call: NA; v_call: TRBV9; cdr3_nt: TGTGCCAGCGCGAGGCGCCCAACCCAAGAGACCCAGTACTTC; cdr3_aa: CASARRPTQETQYF
clone_size: NA; j_call: TRBJ1-2; d_call: TRBD1; v_call: TRBV18; cdr3_nt: TGTGCCAGCTCACCACTCGGACAGGACTATGGCTACACCTTC; cdr3_aa: CASSPLGQDYGYTF
clone_size: NA; j_call: TRBJ2-3; d_call: NA; v_call: TRBV7-2; cdr3_nt: TGTGCCAGCAGCTTAGTCGGGGGAACAGATACGCAGTATTTT; cdr3_aa: CASSLVGGTDTQYF
clone_size: NA; j_call: TRBJ2-3; d_call: NA; v_call: TRBV6-1; cdr3_nt: TGTGCCAGCAGTGAGGGTGCAGAGTGGGGACATACGCAGTATTTT; cdr3_aa: CASSEGAEWGHTQYF
clone_size: NA; j_call: TRBJ1-3; d_call: TRBD1; v_call: TRBV5-6; cdr3_nt: TGTGCCAGCAGCCTTGCGACAGGGACAGGCTCTGGAAACACCATATATTTT; cdr3_aa: CASSLATGTGSGNTIYF
clone_size: NA; j_call: TRBJ1-1; d_call: NA; v_call: TRBV18; cdr3_nt: TGTGCCAGCTCACCACCCAGGACGGAGCCTACAATTGAAGCTTTCTTT; cdr3_aa: CASSPPRTEPTIEAFF
clone_size: NA; j_call: TRBJ2-3; d_call: NA; v_call: TRBV6-2/TRBV6-3; cdr3_nt: TGTGCCAGCAGTCCACGGGTAGGTCGGCGACTCACAGATACGCAGTATTTT; cdr3_aa: CASSPRVGRRLTDTQYF
clone_size: NA; j_call: TRBJ1-3; d_call: NA; v_call: TRBV6-2/TRBV6-3; cdr3_nt: TGTGCCAGCAGTGGATCATCCGCCCCTGTCGGAAACACCATATATTTT; cdr3_aa: CASSGSSAPVGNTIYF
clone_size: NA; j_call: TRBJ1-1; d_call: TRBD1; v_call: TRBV30; cdr3_nt: TGTGCCTGGAGTAGGCAGGGGGACGCTTTCTTT; cdr3_aa: CAWSRQGDAFF
clone_size: NA; j_call: TRBJ2-5; d_call: TRBD1; v_call: TRBV7-7; cdr3_nt: TGTGCTAGCAGCATACCGGGACAGGGGATAGAGACCCAGTACTTC; cdr3_aa: CASSIPGQGIETQYF
clone_size: few; j_call: TRBJ1-2; d_call: NA; v_call: TRBV11-2; cdr3_nt: TGTGCCAGCAGCCCCGGTAGGGGGTACTATGGCTACACCTTC; cdr3_aa: CASSPGRGYYGYTF
clone_size: NA; j_call: TRBJ1-4; d_call: NA; v_call: TRBV30; cdr3_nt: TGTGCCTGGAGTGTCGTGCAGGGTGGCGAAAAACTGTTTTTT; cdr3_aa: CAWSVVQGGEKLFF
clone_size: NA; j_call: TRBJ2-5; d_call: NA; v_call: TRBV3-1/TRBV3-2; cdr3_nt: TGTGCCAGCAGCCAAACAGGAGGCCGGGGGGAGACCCAGTACTTC; cdr3_aa: CASSQTGGRGETQYF
clone_size: NA; j_call: TRBJ1-1; d_call: NA; v_call: TRBV7-8; cdr3_nt: TGTGCCAGCAGCTTGGGGGGAAGCACCACTGAAGCTTTCTTT; cdr3_aa: CASSLGGSTTEAFF
clone_size: NA; j_call: TRBJ1-2; d_call: NA; v_call: TRBV3-1/TRBV3-2; cdr3_nt: TGTGCCAGCAGCCAAGTCCCGGAGCGAGGTGGCTACACCTTC; cdr3_aa: CASSQVPERGGYTF
clone_size: NA; j_call: TRBJ1-5; d_call: TRBD1; v_call: TRBV18; cdr3_nt: TGTGCCAGCTCAGGGGACAGAGGCAATCAGCCCCAGCATTTT; cdr3_aa: CASSGDRGNQPQHF
clone_size: NA; j_call: TRBJ1-3; d_call: TRBD1; v_call: TRBV5-1; cdr3_nt: TGCGCCAGCAGCTTGGGCCCACAGGGGGCTGGAAACACCATATATTTT; cdr3_aa: CASSLGPQGAGNTIYF
clone_size: NA; j_call: TRBJ1-1; d_call: NA; v_call: TRBV2; cdr3_nt: TGTGCCAGCAGTGGTGATAGGGGTCGGAACACTGAAGCTTTCTTT; cdr3_aa: CASSGDRGRNTEAFF
clone_size: NA; j_call: TRBJ2-1; d_call: NA; v_call: TRBV6-5; cdr3_nt: TGTGCCAGCAGTTACCGGGGGCTGGATGAGCAGTTCTTC; cdr3_aa: CASSYRGLDEQFF
clone_size: NA; j_call: TRBJ1-5; d_call: NA; v_call: TRBV7-8; cdr3_nt: TGTGCCAGCAGCCTAAGGGAACGACAGCCCCAGCATTTT; cdr3_aa: CASSLRERQPQHF
clone_size: NA; j_call: TRBJ1-1; d_call: NA; v_call: TRBV4-1; cdr3_nt: TGCGCCAGCAGCCAAGGGGATAGGGTTGCTTTCTTT; cdr3_aa: CASSQGDRVAFF
clone_size: NA; j_call: TRBJ1-1; d_call: NA; v_call: TRBV6-5; cdr3_nt: TGTGCCGCAGGAGTGAACACTGAAGCTTTCTTT; cdr3_aa: CAAGVNTEAFF
clone_size: NA; j_call: TRBJ1-1; d_call: NA; v_call: TRBV9; cdr3_nt: TGTGCCAGCAGCGTAGGCCCGACGAACACTGAAGCTTTCTTT; cdr3_aa: CASSVGPTNTEAFF